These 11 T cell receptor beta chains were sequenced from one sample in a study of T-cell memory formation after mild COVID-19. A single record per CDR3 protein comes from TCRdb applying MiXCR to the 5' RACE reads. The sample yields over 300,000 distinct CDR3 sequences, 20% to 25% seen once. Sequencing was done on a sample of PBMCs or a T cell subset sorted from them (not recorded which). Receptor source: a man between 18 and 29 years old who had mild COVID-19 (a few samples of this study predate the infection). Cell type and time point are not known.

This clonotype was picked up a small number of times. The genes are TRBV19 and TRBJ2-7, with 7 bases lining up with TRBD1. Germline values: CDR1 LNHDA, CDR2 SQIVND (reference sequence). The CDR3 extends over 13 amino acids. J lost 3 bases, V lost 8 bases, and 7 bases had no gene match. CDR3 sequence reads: CASAPGQSYEQYF. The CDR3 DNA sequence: TGTGCCAGTGCGCCGGGACAGAGCTACGAGCAGTACTTC.

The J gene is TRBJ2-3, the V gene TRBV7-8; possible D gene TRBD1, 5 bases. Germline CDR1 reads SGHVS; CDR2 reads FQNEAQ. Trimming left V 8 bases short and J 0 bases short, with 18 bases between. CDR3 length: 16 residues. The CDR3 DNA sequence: TGTGCCAGCCTCAGCTTGTACCGGACAAGCACAGATACGCAGTATTTT. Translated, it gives CASLSLYRTSTDTQYF.

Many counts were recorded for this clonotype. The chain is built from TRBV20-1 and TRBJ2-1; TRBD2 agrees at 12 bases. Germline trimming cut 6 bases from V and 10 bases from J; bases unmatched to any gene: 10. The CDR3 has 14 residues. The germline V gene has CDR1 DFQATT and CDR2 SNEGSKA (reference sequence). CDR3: CSATLAGGQNEQFF. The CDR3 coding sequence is TGCAGTGCCACGCTAGCGGGGGGGCAGAACGAGCAGTTCTTC.

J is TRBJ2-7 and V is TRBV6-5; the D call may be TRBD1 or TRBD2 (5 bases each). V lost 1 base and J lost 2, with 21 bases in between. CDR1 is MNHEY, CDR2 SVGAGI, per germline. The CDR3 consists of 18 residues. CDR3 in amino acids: CASSYYGGAAKVPYEQYF. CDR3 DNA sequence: TGTGCCAGCAGTTACTATGGGGGAGCAGCTAAAGTCCCCTACGAGCAGTACTTC.

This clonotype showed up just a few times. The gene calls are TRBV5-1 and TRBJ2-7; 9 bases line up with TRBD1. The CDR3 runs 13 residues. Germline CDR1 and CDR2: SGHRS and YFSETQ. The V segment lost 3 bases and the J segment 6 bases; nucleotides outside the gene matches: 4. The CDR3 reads CASSSGTGPEQYF. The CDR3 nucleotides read TGCGCCAGCAGCTCCGGGACAGGGCCCGAGCAGTACTTC.

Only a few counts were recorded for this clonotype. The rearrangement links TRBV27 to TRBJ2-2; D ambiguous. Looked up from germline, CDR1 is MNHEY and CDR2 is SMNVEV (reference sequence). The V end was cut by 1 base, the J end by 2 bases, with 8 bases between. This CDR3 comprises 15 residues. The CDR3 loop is CASSLFAYNTGELFF. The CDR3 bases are TGTGCCAGCAGTTTATTTGCTTATAACACCGGGGAGCTGTTTTTT.

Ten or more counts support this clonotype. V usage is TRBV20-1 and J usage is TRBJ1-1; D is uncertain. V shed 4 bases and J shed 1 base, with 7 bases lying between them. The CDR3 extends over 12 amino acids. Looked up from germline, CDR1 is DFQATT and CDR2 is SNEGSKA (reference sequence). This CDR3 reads CSAIETNTEAFF. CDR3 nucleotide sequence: TGCAGTGCTATAGAGACGAACACTGAAGCTTTCTTT.

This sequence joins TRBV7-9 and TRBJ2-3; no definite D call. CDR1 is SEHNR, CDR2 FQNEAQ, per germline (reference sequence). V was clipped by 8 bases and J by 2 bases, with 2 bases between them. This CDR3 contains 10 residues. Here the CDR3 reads CASYTDTQYF. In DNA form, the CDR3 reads TGTGCCAGCTACACAGATACGCAGTATTTT.

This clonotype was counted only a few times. The CDR3 here is CSARAGGAGGYTF. The CDR3, as DNA: TGCAGTGCTAGAGCAGGGGGCGCCGGTGGCTACACCTTC. The chain has TRBV20-1 and TRBJ1-2; 8 bases align to TRBD1. CDR1 and CDR2 from the germline V gene are DFQATT and SNEGSKA (reference sequence). With 1 base clipped from V and 7 bases from J, the junction kept 5 bases outside the gene matches. The CDR3 spans 13 residues.

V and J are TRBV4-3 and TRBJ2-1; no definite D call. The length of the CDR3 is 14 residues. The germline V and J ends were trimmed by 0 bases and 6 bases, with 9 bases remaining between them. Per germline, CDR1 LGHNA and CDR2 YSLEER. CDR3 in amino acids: CASSQEPRSNEQFF. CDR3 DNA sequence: TGCGCCAGCAGCCAAGAGCCGAGGTCCAATGAGCAGTTCTTC.

The CDR3 here is CASSGDRRETQYF. CDR3 sequence (DNA): TGTGCCAGCAGTGGGGACAGGCGAGAGACCCAGTACTTC. The J gene is TRBJ2-5, the V gene TRBV2; 8 bases line up with TRBD1. Trimming took 4 bases from V and 4 from J; bases not matched to a gene: 2. The length of the CDR3 is 13 residues. Germline CDR1 and CDR2: SNHLY and FYNNEI.